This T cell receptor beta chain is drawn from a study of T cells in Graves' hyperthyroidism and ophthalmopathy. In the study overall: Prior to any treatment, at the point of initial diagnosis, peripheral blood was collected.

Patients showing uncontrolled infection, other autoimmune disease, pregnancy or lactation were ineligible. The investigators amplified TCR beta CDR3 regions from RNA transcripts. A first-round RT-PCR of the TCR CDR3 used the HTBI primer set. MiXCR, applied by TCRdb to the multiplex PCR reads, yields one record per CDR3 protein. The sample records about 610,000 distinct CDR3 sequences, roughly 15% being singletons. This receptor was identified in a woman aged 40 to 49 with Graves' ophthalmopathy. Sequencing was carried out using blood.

As DNA, the CDR3 is TGCAGTGCTAGAGATAGCCAACGCTCCTACGAGCAGTACTTC. Amino acids: CSARDSQRSYEQYF. The V call is TRBV20-1, the J call TRBJ2-7; D remains ambiguous. The germline gives CDR1 DFQATT, CDR2 SNEGSKA (reference sequence). The CDR3 consists of 14 residues. V dropped 0 bases and J dropped 0 bases, with 9 bases sitting between them.